This T cell receptor (beta chain) is drawn from a study of blood T cell repertoires in COVID-19. Study summary: The study drew acute and convalescent COVID-19 samples from the United States, Italy and Spain.

The table came from immunoSEQ multiplex PCR; TCRdb's copy has only in-frame clones and leaves some out. The repertoire consists of fewer than 350,000 clones, with about nine tenths occurring once and the leading ten covering less than 15%. Germline V gene sequence: CDR1 MGHRA, CDR2 YSYEKL. The CDR3 has 11 amino acids. Trimming took off 6 bases at V and 6 bases at J, with 5 bases between the two ends. The sample taken for sequencing was peripheral blood. The sequence was obtained from a woman aged 25 to 45 with COVID-19, enrolled during active disease. This chain joins TRBV4-1 and TRBJ2-2; TRBD2 is a possible D gene (5 bases). CDR3 protein: CASRGAGELFF. The CDR3 DNA reads TGCGCCAGCAGGGGAGCCGGGGAGCTGTTTTTT.